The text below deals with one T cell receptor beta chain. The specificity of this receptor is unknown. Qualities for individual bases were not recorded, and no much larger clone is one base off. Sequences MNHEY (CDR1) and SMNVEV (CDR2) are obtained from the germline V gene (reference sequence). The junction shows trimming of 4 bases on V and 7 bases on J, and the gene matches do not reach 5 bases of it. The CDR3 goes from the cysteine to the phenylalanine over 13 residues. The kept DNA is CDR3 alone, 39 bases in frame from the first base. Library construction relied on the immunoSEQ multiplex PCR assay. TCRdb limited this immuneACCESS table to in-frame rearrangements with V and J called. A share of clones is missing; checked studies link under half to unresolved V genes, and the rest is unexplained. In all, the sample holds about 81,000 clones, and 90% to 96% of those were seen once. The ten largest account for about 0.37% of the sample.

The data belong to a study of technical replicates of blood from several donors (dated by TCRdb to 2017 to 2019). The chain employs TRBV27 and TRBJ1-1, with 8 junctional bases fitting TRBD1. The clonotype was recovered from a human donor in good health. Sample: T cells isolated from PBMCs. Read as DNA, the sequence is TGTGCCAGCAGTTGGACAGGGTCGGGTGAAGCTTTCTTT. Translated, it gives CASSWTGSGEAFF.